This TCR beta chain was captured by sequencing in a study of tumor-infiltrating lymphocytes in primary liver carcinoma. In the study overall: Spanning 4.2 to 10 cm, the tumors were T1-T3 N0M0.

Starting from approximately 0.45 ug of total RNA, TCR beta cDNA was produced with a primer in the constant region. Researchers made the TCR beta libraries by running three nested multiplex PCR rounds with slightly modified ARM-PCR. Both of the initial two PCR rounds ran for approximately 11 cycles and employed TRBV1-TRBV30 forward primers alongside a C-beta reverse primer. TCRdb processed the multiplex PCR reads anew with MiXCR; each CDR3 protein has one entry. The sample contains fewer than 250,000 distinct CDR3 sequences, over 80% of which appear only once. Germline lookup yields CDR1 SGHRS and CDR2 YFSETQ. The CDR3 runs to 16 residues. As regards this clonotype: A much larger clone lies one base from this, so it may be a read error.

Each 20-30 mg portion of unsorted bulk tissue served as the source for co-extraction of RNA and DNA. None of the patients had received treatment, and all had chronic HBV infection. This TCR derives from a man in his forties with primary liver carcinoma and hepatitis B virus infection. The chain joins TRBV5-1 to TRBJ2-3; D is possibly TRBD1 (7 bases). Sequencing used tumor tissue from primary liver carcinoma. The CDR3 DNA follows: TGCGCCAGCAGCGTTCCGACAGGGACTGTCACACATACGCAGTATTTT. It specifies CASSVPTGTVTHTQYF.